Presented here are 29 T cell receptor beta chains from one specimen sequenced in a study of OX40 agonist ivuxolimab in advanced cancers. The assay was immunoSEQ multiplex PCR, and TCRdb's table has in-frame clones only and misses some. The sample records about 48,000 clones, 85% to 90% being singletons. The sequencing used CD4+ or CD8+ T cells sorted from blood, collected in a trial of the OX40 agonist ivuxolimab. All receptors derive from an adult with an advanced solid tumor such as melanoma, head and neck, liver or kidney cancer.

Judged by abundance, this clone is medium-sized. CDR3 region: CASSLAGAGWEQYF. As DNA, the CDR3 is TGCGCCAGCAGCTTGGCGGGGGCTGGTTGGGAGCAGTACTTC. The V call is TRBV5-1, the J call TRBJ2-7; D may match TRBD1 or TRBD2 (6 bases each). From germline, CDR1 is SGHRS and CDR2 YFSETQ. The CDR3 extends over 14 amino acids. Trimming pared 0 bases from V and 7 bases from J, leaving 14 bases between.

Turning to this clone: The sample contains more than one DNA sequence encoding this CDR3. The CDR3 reads CASSPRTGGYEQYF. CDR3 in DNA: TGTGCCAGTAGTCCCCGGACTGGCGGATACGAGCAGTACTTC. The genes are TRBV19 and TRBJ2-7, with a weak D call TRBD2 (5 bases). The CDR3 is 14 residues long. V was clipped by 5 bases and J by 4 bases, with 15 bases between them. Per germline, CDR1 LNHDA and CDR2 SQIVND (reference sequence).

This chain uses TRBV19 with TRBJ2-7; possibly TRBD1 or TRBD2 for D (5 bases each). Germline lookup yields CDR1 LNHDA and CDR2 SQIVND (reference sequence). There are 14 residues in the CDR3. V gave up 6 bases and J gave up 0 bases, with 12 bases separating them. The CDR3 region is CASRPGTASYEQYF. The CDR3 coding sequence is TGTGCCAGTAGACCCGGGACGGCCTCCTACGAGCAGTACTTC.

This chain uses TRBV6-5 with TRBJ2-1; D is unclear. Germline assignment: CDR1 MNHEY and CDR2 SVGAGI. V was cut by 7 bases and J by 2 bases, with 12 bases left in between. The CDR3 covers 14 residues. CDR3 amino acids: CASTNGFTYNEQFF. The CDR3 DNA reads TGTGCCAGCACTAATGGGTTCACCTACAATGAGCAGTTCTTC.

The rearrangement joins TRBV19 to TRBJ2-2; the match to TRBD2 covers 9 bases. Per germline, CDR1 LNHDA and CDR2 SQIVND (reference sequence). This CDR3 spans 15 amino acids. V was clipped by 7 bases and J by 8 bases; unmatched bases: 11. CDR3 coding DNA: TGTGCCAGTATGGGATTAGCGGGAGTTACTGGGGAGCTGTTTTTT. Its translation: CASMGLAGVTGELFF.

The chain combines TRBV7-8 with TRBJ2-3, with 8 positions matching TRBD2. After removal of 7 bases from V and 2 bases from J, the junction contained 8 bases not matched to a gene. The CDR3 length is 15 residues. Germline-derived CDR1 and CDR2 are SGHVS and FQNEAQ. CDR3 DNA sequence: TGTGCCAGCACCATACTAGCGGAAATCACAGATACGCAGTATTTT. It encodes CASTILAEITDTQYF.

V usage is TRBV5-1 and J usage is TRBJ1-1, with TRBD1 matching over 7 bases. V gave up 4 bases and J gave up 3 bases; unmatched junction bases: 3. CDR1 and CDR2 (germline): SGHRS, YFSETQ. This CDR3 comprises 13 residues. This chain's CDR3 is CASSLTGDTEAFF. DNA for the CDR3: TGCGCCAGCAGCCTCACAGGGGACACTGAAGCTTTCTTT.

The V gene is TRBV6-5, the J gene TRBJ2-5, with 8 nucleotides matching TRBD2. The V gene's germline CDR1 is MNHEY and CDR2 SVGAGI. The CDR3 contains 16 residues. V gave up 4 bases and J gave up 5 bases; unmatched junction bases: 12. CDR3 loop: CASSSLPPGLEETQYF. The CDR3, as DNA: TGTGCCAGCAGTTCCCTACCCCCGGGACTAGAGGAGACCCAGTACTTC.

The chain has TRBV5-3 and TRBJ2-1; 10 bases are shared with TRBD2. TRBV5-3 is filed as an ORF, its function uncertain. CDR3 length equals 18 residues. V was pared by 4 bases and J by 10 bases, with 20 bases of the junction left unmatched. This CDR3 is CARSAVRPGLAFLREQFF. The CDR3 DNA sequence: TGTGCCAGAAGCGCAGTACGACCGGGACTAGCGTTCTTGAGAGAGCAGTTCTTC.

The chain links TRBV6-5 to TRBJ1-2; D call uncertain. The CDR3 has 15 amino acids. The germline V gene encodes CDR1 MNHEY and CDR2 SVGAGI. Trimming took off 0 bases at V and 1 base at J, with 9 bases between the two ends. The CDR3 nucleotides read TGTGCCAGCAGTTACTCGGCCAGTCTTAACTATGGCTACACCTTC. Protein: CASSYSASLNYGYTF.

CDR3 DNA: TGCGCCAGCAGCTTGGGTTCGGGGGACTACGAGCAGTACTTC. As protein: CASSLGSGDYEQYF. The V gene is TRBV5-1, the J gene TRBJ2-7, with D possibly being TRBD2 (6 bases). CDR1 and CDR2 from the germline V gene are SGHRS and YFSETQ. This CDR3 comprises 14 residues. V was cut by 0 bases and J by 3 bases, with 10 bases left in between.

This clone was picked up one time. In DNA form, the CDR3 reads TGTGCCAGTAGGCCCGGGGGCAGCGCTGAAGCTTTCTTT. Protein: CASRPGGSAEAFF. This sequence joins TRBV19 and TRBJ1-1; tentatively, D is TRBD1 (6 bases). The CDR3 runs 13 residues. CDR1 and CDR2 from the germline V gene are LNHDA and SQIVND (reference sequence). V was shortened by 6 bases and J by 6 bases, with 14 bases between the two germline ends. The full variable domain, with the rest looked up from reference TRBV19 and TRBJ1-1, is DGGITQSPKYLFRKEGQNVTLSCEQNLNHDAMYWYRQDPGQGLRLIYYSQIVNDFQKGDIAEGYSVSREKKESFPLTVTSAQKNPTAFYLCASRPGGSAEAFFGQGTRLTVV.

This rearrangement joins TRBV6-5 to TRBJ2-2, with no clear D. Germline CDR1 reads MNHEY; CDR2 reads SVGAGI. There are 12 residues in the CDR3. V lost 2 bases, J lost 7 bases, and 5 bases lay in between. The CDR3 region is CASSYKVGELFF. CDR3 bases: TGTGCCAGCAGTTACAAGGTCGGGGAGCTGTTTTTT.

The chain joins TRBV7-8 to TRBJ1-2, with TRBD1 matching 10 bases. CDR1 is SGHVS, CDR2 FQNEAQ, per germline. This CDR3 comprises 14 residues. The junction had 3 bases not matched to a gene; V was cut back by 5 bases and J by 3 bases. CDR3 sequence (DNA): TGTGCCAGCAGCGGGACAGGGGAGGACTATGGCTACACCTTC. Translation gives CASSGTGEDYGYTF. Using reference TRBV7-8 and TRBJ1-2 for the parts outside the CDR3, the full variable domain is GAGVSQSPRYKVAKRGQDVALRCDPISGHVSLFWYQQALGQGPEFLTYFQNEAQLDKSGLPSDRFFAERPEGSVSTLKIQRTQQEDSAVYLCASSGTGEDYGYTFGSGTRLTVV.

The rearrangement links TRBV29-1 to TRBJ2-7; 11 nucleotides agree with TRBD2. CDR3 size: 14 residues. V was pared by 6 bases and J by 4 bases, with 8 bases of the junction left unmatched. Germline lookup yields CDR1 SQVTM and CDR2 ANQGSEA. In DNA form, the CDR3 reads TGCAGCGTGGCACTAGCGGGAGTAACATACGAGCAGTACTTC. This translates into CSVALAGVTYEQYF.

Here the CDR3 reads CASSLGVGWDIQYF. CDR3 DNA sequence: TGTGCCAGCAGCTTAGGTGTGGGGTGGGACATTCAGTACTTC. The rearrangement links TRBV7-8 to TRBJ2-4; D unresolved. CDR1 and CDR2 (germline): SGHVS, FQNEAQ. This CDR3 comprises 14 residues. Deletions cut 1 base from V and 8 bases from J, with 12 bases between.

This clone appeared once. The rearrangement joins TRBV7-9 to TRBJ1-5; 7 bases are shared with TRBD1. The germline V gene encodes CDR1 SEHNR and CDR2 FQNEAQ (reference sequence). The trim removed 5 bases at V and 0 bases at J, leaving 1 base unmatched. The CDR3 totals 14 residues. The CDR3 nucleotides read TGTGCCAGCAGCCAGGGGGGTAGCAATCAGCCCCAGCATTTT. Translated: CASSQGGSNQPQHF.

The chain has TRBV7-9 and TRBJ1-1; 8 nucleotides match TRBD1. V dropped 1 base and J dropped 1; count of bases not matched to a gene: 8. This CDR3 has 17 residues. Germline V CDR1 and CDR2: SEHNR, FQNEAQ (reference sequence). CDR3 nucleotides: TGTGCCAGCAGCTTAGGGTCAGGGGGCGCGAAGAACACTGAAGCTTTCTTT. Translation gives CASSLGSGGAKNTEAFF.

CDR3 in DNA: TGTGCCACAACAGATACGCAGTATTTT. It encodes CATTDTQYF. V is TRBV5-8 and J is TRBJ2-3, with D hard to call. Trimming shortened V by 9 bases and J by 3 bases, and 2 bases separated the two germline ends. The CDR3 sequence is 9 residues long. Germline CDR1 is SGHTS and CDR2 is YDEGEE.

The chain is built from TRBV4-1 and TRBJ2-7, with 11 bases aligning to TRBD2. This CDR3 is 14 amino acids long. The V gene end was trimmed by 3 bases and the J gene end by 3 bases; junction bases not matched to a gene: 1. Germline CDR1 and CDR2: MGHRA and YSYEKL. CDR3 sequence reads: CASSHGTSGYEQYF. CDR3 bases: TGCGCCAGCAGCCACGGGACTAGCGGCTACGAGCAGTACTTC.

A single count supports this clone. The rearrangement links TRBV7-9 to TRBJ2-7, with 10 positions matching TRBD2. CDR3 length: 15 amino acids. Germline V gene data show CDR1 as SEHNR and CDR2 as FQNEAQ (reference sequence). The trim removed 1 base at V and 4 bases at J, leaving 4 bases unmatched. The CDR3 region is CASSLEREGWYEQYF. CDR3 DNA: TGTGCCAGCAGCTTAGAGCGGGAGGGATGGTACGAGCAGTACTTC.

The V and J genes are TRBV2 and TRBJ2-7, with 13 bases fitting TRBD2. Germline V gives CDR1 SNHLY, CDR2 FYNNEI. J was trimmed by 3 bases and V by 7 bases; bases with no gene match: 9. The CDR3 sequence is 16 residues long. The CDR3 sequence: CASTPMGLAGHYEQYF. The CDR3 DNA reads TGTGCCAGCACCCCGATGGGACTAGCGGGACACTACGAGCAGTACTTC.

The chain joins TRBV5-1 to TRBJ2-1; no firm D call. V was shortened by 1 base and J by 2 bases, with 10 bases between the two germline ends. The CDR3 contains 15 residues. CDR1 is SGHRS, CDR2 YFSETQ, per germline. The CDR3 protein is CASSLSQSPYNEQFF. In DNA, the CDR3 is TGCGCCAGCAGCTTGTCTCAATCTCCCTACAATGAGCAGTTCTTC.

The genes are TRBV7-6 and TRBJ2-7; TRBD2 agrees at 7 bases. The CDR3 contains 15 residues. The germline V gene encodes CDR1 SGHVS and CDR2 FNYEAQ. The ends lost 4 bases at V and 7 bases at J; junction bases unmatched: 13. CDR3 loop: CASSWGGEGSMEQYF. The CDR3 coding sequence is TGTGCCAGCAGCTGGGGGGGAGAGGGTTCGATGGAGCAGTACTTC.

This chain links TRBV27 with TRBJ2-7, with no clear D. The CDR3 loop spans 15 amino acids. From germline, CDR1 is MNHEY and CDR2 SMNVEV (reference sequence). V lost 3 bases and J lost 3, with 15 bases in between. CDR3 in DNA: TGTGCCAGCAGTTTGACCGCCCAAGCCTTCTACGAGCAGTACTTC. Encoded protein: CASSLTAQAFYEQYF.

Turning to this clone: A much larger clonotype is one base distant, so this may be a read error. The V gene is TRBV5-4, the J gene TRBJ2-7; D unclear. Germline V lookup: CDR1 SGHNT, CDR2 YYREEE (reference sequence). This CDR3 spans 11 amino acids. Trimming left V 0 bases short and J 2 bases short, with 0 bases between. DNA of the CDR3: TGTGCCAGCAGCTTGGCCTACGAGCAGTACTTC. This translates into CASSLAYEQYF. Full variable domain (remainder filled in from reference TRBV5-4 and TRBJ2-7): ETGVTQSPTHLIKTRGQQVTLRCSSQSGHNTVSWYQQALGQGPQFIFQYYREEENGRGNFPPRFSGLQFPNYSSELNVNALELDDSALYLCASSLAYEQYFGPGTRLTVT.

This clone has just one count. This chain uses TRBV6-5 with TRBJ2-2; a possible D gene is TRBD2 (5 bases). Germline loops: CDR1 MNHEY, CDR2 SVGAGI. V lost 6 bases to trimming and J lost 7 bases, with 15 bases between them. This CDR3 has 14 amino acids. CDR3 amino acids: CASSPEGSVGELFF. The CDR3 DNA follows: TGTGCCAGCAGCCCCGAGGGCTCTGTCGGGGAGCTGTTTTTT.

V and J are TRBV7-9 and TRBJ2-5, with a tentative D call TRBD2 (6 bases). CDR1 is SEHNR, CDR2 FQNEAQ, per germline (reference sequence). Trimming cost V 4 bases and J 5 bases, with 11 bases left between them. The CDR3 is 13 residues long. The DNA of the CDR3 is TGTGCCAGCAGCTACGCTGGGGGGGAGACCCAGTACTTC. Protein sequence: CASSYAGGETQYF.

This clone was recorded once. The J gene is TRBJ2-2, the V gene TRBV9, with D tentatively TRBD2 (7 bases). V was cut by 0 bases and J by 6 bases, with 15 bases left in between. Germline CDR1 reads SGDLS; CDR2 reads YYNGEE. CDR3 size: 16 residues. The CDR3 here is CASSVGASGGSGELFF. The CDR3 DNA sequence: TGTGCCAGCAGCGTAGGGGCTTCGGGGGGCTCCGGGGAGCTGTTTTTT.